This TCR beta chain emerged from a study of tumor-infiltrating lymphocytes in primary liver carcinoma. Study-wide findings and caveats: Only around 7-25% of top clones occurred in all five tumor regions.

CDR3 length: 11 amino acids. CDR1 and CDR2 from the germline V gene are SQVTM and ANQGSEA. Points on this clonotype: The antigen is not known. The junction departs from the called germline gene at one end, perhaps through a read error.

Using a constant-region primer together with ProtoScript II reverse transcriptase, TCR beta cDNA was made from about 490 ng of total RNA. Libraries covering TCR beta were generated through three nested multiplex PCR rounds (using a slightly modified ARM-PCR). Investigators reported that the first two PCR rounds, at roughly 11 cycles each, used TRBV1-TRBV30 forward primers with a C-beta reverse primer. Each CDR3 protein is one row after TCRdb ran MiXCR on the multiplex PCR reads. The sample records about 190,000 distinct CDR3 sequences, over 80% being singletons. Between about 18 and 33 mg of unsorted bulk tissue served as the source from which RNA and DNA were co-extracted.

V gene TRBV29-1 combines with J gene TRBJ1-1; no reliable D call. Sequencing was carried out using tumor tissue from primary liver carcinoma. This clonotype originated in a man aged 40-50 years with primary liver carcinoma and hepatitis B virus infection. The DNA for the CDR3 is TGCAGCGTCATCGAGAACGCTGAGGCTTTCTTT. Protein product: CSVIENAEAFF. The full variable domain, its missing parts supplied by reference TRBV29-1 and TRBJ1-1, is SAVISQKPSRDICQRGTSLTIQCQVDSQVTMMFWYRQQPGQSLTLIATANQGSEATYESGFVIDKFPISRPNLTFSTLTVSNMSPEDSSIYLCSVIENAEAFFGQGTRLTVV.